This is a list of T cell receptor beta chains from one sample in a study of T cells in Graves' hyperthyroidism and ophthalmopathy. In TCRdb, the multiplex PCR reads were re-called with MiXCR into one record per CDR3 protein. The sample yields 450,000 to 700,000 distinct CDR3 sequences, about 43% seen once. The sample taken for sequencing was peripheral blood or thyroid tissue (not recorded which). These receptors all come from an adult woman with Graves' disease, either hyperthyroidism or ophthalmopathy (not recorded which). Both conserved end residues are part of each CDR3.

J | length | V | CDR3
TRBJ1-1 | 15 | TRBV6-5 | CASRRTGLLVTEAFF
TRBJ1-3 | 14 | TRBV29-1 | CSVLGGRAGNTIYF
TRBJ1-2 | 12 | TRBV2 | CASVFTNYGYTF
TRBJ2-7 | 16 | TRBV7-3 | CASSFTAAGGHYEQYF
TRBJ2-6 | 16 | TRBV6-1 | CASRGVQNSGANVLTF
TRBJ2-7 | 14 | TRBV5-6 | CASSLAARDYEQYF
TRBJ2-5 | 14 | TRBV10-3 | CAISEEGARETQYF
TRBJ2-5 | 15 | TRBV7-2 | CASSSGLAGVETQYF
TRBJ2-5 | 16 | TRBV7-9 | CASSPPVGPKDETQYF
TRBJ1-6 | 15 | TRBV9 | CASSVGRTGDSPLHF
TRBJ2-5 | 13 | TRBV19 | CASSAYSTATQYF
TRBJ2-6 | 16 | TRBV6-5 | CASRPGTGSGANVLTF
TRBJ2-7 | 13 | TRBV10-2 | CASRGLDSYEQYF
TRBJ2-7 | 13 | TRBV20-1 | CSAGGYRPYEQYF
TRBJ1-2 | 16 | TRBV14 | CASSQTGTGPRGGYTF
TRBJ1-1 | 13 | TRBV3-1 | CASTSGAVREAFF
TRBJ2-5 | 12 | TRBV20-1 | CSARVLGQPQYF
TRBJ1-1 | 14 | TRBV15 | CATSNRVSYTEAFF
TRBJ1-2 | 13 | TRBV10-3 | CAISESKREGYTF
TRBJ2-5 | 15 | TRBV29-1 | CSVGLAGDVGETQYF
TRBJ2-5 | 14 | TRBV28 | CASSLRAIGETQYF
TRBJ1-1 | 14 | TRBV6-5 | CASSYRQTHTEAFF
TRBJ2-5 | 13 | TRBV2 | CASKASARETQYF
TRBJ1-2 | 15 | TRBV3-1 | CASSATGMGLYGYTF
TRBJ1-2 | 13 | TRBV7-3 | CASSLTGQVGYTF
TRBJ2-7 | 16 | TRBV4-1 | CASSQVASGRPYEQYF